This TCR beta chain was retrieved from a study of T cell responses to AZD1222 COVID-19 vaccine. The protocol was immunoSEQ multiplex PCR, while the TCRdb copy is restricted to in-frame clones and leaves out a portion. Of 140,000 to 150,000 clones detected, roughly 91% appear once; the ten largest clones hold 7.5% to 9.5%. Study outcomes and limitations: Clonal diversity was possibly underestimated, and the donors were mostly white British, with more females.

To note about this clone: Antigen: not known.

This CDR3 is 16 amino acids long. Germline assignment: CDR1 SGHVS and CDR2 FNYEAQ. V was pared by 1 base and J by 9 bases, with 9 bases of the junction left unmatched. The rearrangement links TRBV7-6 to TRBJ2-1, with TRBD1 identical over 10 bases. The sequence derives from an adult in good health. The sample consisted of peripheral blood, taken on day 0 of AZD1222 vaccination. In DNA, the CDR3 is TGTGCCAGCAGCTTAGGGGCAGGGGGACAGGGGCTTGAGCAGTTCTTC. Translating gives CASSLGAGGQGLEQFF.